This T cell receptor (beta chain) was sequenced in a study of blood T cells in healthy people across ages. This clonotype showed up just a few times. A J-beta primer mix and a sample-barcoded 5' primer were used in a second PCR of roughly 6 to 12 cycles. TCRdb reprocessed the 5' RACE reads via MiXCR and lists one record per CDR3 protein. The table includes some 710,000 distinct CDR3 sequences, around 45% detected once. Sequencing was carried out using blood. This receptor was taken from a man older than 75 in good health.

The CDR3 sequence: CASSPNYNQETQYF. The CDR3 DNA sequence: TGTGCCAGCAGTCCGAACTACAATCAAGAGACCCAGTACTTC. The chain joins TRBV27 to TRBJ2-5; no clear D gene. The CDR3 runs to 14 residues. V lost 5 bases and J lost 2, with 12 bases in between. Germline V gene lookup returns CDR1 MNHEY and CDR2 SMNVEV (reference sequence).